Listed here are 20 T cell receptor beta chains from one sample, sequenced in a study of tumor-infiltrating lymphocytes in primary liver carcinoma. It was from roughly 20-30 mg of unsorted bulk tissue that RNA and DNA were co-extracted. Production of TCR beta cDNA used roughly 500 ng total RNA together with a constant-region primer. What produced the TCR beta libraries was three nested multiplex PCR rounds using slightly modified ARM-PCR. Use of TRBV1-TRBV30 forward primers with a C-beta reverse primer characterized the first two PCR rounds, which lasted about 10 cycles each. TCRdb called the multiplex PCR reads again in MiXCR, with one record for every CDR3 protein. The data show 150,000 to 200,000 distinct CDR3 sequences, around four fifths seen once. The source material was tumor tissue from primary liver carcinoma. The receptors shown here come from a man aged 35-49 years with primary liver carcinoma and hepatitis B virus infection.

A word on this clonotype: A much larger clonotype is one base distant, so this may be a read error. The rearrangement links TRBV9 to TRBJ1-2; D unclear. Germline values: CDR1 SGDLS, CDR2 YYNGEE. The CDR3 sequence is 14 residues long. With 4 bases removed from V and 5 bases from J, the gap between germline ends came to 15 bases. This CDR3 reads CASSLGPVKYGYTF. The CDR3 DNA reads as TGTGCCAGCAGCCTCGGGCCGGTTAAATATGGCTACACCTTC.

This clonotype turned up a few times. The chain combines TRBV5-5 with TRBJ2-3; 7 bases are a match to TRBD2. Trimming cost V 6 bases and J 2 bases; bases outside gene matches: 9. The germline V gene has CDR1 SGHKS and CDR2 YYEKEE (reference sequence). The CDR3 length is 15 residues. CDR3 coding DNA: TGTGCCAGCACCCCAGGACTAGAGCACACAGATACGCAGTATTTT. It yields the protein CASTPGLEHTDTQYF.

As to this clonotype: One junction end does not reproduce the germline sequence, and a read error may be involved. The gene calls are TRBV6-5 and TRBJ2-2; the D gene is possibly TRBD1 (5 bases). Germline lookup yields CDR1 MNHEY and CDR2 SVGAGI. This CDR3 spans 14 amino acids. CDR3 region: CASSNMADTGELFF. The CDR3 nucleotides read TGTGCCAGCAGTAACATGGCGGACACTGGGGAGCTGTTTTTT.

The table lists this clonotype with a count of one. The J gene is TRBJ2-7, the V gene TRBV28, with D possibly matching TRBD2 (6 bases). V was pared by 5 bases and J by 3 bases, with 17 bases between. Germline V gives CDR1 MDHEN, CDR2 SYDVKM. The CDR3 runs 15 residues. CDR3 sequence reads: CASSQAMGGLYEQYF. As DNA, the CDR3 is TGTGCCAGCAGTCAAGCGATGGGGGGACTCTACGAGCAGTACTTC.

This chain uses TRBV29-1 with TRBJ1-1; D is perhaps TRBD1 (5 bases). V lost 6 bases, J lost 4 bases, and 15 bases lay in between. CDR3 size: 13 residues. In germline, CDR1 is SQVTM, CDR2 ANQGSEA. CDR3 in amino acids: CSVWGGELTEAFF. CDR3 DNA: TGCAGCGTCTGGGGGGGGGAGCTCACTGAAGCTTTCTTT. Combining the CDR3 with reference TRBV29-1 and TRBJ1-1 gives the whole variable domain SAVISQKPSRDICQRGTSLTIQCQVDSQVTMMFWYRQQPGQSLTLIATANQGSEATYESGFVIDKFPISRPNLTFSTLTVSNMSPEDSSIYLCSVWGGELTEAFFGQGTRLTVV.

CDR3 residues: CASCNRRTGVYEQYF. CDR3 in DNA: TGTGCCAGTTGTAATAGAAGGACAGGGGTCTACGAGCAGTACTTC. The rearrangement links TRBV19 to TRBJ2-7, with 9 bases fitting TRBD1. The V gene's germline CDR1 is LNHDA and CDR2 SQIVND (reference sequence). V trimming: 8 bases; J trimming: 3 bases; junction bases outside the gene matches: 11. This CDR3 is built from 15 residues.

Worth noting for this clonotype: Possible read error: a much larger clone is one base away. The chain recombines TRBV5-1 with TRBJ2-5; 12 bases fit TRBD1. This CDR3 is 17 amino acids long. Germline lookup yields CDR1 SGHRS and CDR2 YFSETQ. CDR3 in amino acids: CASSLGRDRGHREAQYF. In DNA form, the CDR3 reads TGCGCCAGCAGCTTGGGACGGGACAGGGGGCATAGAGAGGCCCAGTACTTC.

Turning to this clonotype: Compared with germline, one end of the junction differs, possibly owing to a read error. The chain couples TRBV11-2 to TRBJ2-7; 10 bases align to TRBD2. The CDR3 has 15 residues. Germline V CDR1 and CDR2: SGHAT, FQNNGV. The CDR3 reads CASSLTLAGTSERYF. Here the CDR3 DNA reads TGTGCCAGTAGCTTAACCCTGGCGGGGACTAGCGAGCGGTACTTC.

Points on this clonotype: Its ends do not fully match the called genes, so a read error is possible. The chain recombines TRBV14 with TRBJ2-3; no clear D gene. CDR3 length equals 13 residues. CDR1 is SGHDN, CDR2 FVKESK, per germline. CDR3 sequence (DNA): TGTGTCAGCAGCAGAGGATACACAGATATGCAGTATTTT. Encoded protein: CVSSRGYTDMQYF.

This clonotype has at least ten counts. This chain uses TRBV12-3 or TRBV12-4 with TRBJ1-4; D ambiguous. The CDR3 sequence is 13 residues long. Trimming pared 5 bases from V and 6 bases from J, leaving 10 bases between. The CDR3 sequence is CASSLLGDEKLFF. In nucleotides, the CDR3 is TGTGCCAGCAGTCTCCTTGGTGATGAAAAACTGTTTTTT.

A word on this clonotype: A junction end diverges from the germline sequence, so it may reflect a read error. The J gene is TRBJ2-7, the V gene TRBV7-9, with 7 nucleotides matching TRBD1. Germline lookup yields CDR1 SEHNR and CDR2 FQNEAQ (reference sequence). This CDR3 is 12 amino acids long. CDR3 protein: CVSRQGQSEQYF. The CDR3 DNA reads TGTGTCAGCAGACAGGGACAGAGCGAGCAGTACTTC.

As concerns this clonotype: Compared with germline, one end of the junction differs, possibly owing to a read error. CDR3 coding DNA: TGTACCAGCAGCCCGGGGACTTCTTCCTACAATAAGCAGTTCTTC. This sequence encodes CTSSPGTSSYNKQFF. The chain employs TRBV11-2 and TRBJ2-1; perhaps TRBD2 as D (6 bases). CDR3 length: 15 amino acids. Germline V lookup: CDR1 SGHAT, CDR2 FQNNGV.

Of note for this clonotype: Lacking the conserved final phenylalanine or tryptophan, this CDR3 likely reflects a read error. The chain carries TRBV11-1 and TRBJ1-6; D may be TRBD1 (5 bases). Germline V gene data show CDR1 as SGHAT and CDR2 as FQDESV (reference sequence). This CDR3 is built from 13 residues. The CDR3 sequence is CASIRTLVSALHS. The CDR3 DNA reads TGTGCCAGCATCCGGACACTGGTTTCAGCCCTCCACTCT.

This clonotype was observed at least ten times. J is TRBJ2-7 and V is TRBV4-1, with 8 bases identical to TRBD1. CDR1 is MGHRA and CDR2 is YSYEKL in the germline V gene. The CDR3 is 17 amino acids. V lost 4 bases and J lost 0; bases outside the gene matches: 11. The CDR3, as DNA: TGCGCCAGCAGCCGAGGGGGACGACAGGGGCTCTCCTACGAGCAGTACTTC. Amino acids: CASSRGGRQGLSYEQYF.

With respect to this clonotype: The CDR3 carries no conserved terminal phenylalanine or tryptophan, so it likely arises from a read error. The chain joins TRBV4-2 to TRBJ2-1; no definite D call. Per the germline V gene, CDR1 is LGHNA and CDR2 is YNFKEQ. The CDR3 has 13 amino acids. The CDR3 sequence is CASSQDTNNKQFL. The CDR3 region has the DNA TGTGCCAGCAGCCAAGATACAAACAATAAGCAGTTCCTC.

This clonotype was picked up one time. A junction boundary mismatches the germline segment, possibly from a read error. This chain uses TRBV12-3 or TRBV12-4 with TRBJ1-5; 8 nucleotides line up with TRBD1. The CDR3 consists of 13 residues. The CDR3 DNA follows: TGTGCCAGCACCCAGGGGGCCTATCAGCCCCGGCATTTT. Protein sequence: CASTQGAYQPRHF.

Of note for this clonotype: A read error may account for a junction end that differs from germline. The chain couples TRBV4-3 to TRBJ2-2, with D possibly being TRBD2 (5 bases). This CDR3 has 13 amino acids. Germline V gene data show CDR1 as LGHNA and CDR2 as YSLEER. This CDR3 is CASSPQPTGELFF. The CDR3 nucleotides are TGCGCCAGCAGCCCCCAACCCACCGGGGAGCTTTTTTTT.

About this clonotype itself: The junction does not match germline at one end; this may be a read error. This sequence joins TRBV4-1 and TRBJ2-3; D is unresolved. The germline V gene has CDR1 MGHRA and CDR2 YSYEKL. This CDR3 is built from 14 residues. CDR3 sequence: CTSSQKEGTDTQYF. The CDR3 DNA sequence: TGCACCAGCAGCCAAAAAGAAGGCACAGATACCCAGTATTTT.

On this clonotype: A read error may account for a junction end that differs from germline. The CDR3 region is CASMETANTGELYF. The CDR3 DNA sequence: TGTGCCAGTATGGAGACAGCGAACACCGGGGAGCTGTATTTT. The gene calls are TRBV12-3 or TRBV12-4 and TRBJ2-2; D tentatively reads TRBD1 or TRBD2 (5 bases each). The CDR3 length is 14 residues.

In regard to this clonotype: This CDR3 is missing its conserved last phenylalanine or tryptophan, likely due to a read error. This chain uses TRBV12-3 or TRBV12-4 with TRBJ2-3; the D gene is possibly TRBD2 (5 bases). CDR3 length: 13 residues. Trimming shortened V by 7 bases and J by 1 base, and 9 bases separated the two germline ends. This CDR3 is CASTSRGTDTQYY. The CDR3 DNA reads TGTGCCAGCACTTCGAGGGGCACAGATACGCAGTATTAT.